The rows below give T cell receptor beta chains drawn from one sample of a study of shared clonotypes between healthy human individuals. Sequencing was performed with immunoSEQ multiplex PCR; in TCRdb, only in-frame clones are kept and a portion is missing. The sample lists 600,000 to 800,000 clones; 72% were seen once. What was sequenced was memory CD4+ T cells sorted from blood. Receptors originate from a woman in her twenties or thirties in good health. Both conserved end residues are part of each CDR3. The D gene is left open where the match is weak. Expanded clones get a size class; other rows say once, few or many, or leave the size out.

v_gene: TRBV7-2; d_gene: .; abundance: .; j_gene: TRBJ2-7; CDR3aa: CASSPQRDLAQYF; CDR3nt: TGTGCCAGCAGCCCCCAACGGGATCTCGCGCAGTACTTC
v_gene: TRBV5-6; d_gene: TRBD2; abundance: once; j_gene: TRBJ2-1; CDR3aa: CASSSPHGRIPYNEQFF; CDR3nt: TGTGCCAGCAGCTCCCCTCACGGGAGGATCCCCTACAATGAGCAGTTCTTC
v_gene: TRBV2; d_gene: TRBD1; abundance: .; j_gene: TRBJ1-2; CDR3aa: CASSEDRGRDGYTF; CDR3nt: TGTGCCAGCAGTGAGGACAGGGGGCGGGATGGCTACACCTTC
v_gene: TRBV7-2; d_gene: .; abundance: .; j_gene: TRBJ1-5; CDR3aa: CASSPNTLSNQPQHF; CDR3nt: TGTGCCAGCAGCCCTAACACCCTTAGCAATCAGCCCCAGCATTTT
v_gene: TRBV7-9; d_gene: .; abundance: .; j_gene: TRBJ1-4; CDR3aa: CASSFVGGAGEKLFF; CDR3nt: TGTGCCAGCAGCTTTGTTGGGGGCGCGGGCGAAAAACTGTTTTTT
v_gene: TRBV14; d_gene: .; abundance: many; j_gene: TRBJ1-1; CDR3aa: CASSHGWDTEAFF; CDR3nt: TGTGCCAGCAGCCACGGATGGGACACTGAAGCTTTCTTT
v_gene: TRBV6-1; d_gene: .; abundance: .; j_gene: TRBJ1-5; CDR3aa: CASSVTRNSNQPQHF; CDR3nt: TGTGCCAGCAGCGTCACAAGAAATAGCAATCAGCCCCAGCATTTT
v_gene: TRBV20-1; d_gene: TRBD2; abundance: once; j_gene: TRBJ2-3; CDR3aa: CSASGASGTAF; CDR3nt: TGCAGTGCTAGTGGGGCTAGCGGGACAGCTTTT
v_gene: TRBV5-1; d_gene: .; abundance: .; j_gene: TRBJ1-1; CDR3aa: CASSFFGNSNTEAFF; CDR3nt: TGCGCCAGCAGCTTCTTTGGGAATTCAAACACTGAAGCTTTCTTT
v_gene: TRBV5-6; d_gene: TRBD2; abundance: .; j_gene: TRBJ2-2; CDR3aa: CASSLVGLAGSTGELFF; CDR3nt: TGTGCCAGCAGCTTGGTTGGCCTAGCGGGAAGCACCGGGGAGCTGTTTTTT
v_gene: TRBV19; d_gene: TRBD1; abundance: .; j_gene: TRBJ2-3; CDR3aa: CASSNRDRVDTQYF; CDR3nt: TGTGCCAGTAGTAACCGGGACAGGGTCGATACGCAGTATTTT
v_gene: TRBV28; d_gene: .; abundance: .; j_gene: TRBJ2-1; CDR3aa: CASSTSGRGARGEQFF; CDR3nt: TGTGCCAGCAGTACCTCCGGCAGGGGGGCTAGGGGTGAGCAGTTCTTC
v_gene: TRBV27; d_gene: .; abundance: .; j_gene: TRBJ2-6; CDR3aa: CASSLPGPSGANVLTF; CDR3nt: TGTGCCAGCAGTTTACCGGGGCCCTCTGGGGCCAACGTCCTGACTTTC
v_gene: TRBV2; d_gene: .; abundance: .; j_gene: TRBJ2-1; CDR3aa: CASSAGSSYNEQFF; CDR3nt: TGTGCCAGCAGCGCGGGGAGCTCCTACAATGAGCAGTTCTTC
v_gene: TRBV7-2; d_gene: .; abundance: .; j_gene: TRBJ1-3; CDR3aa: CASSPSWGGSSGNTIYF; CDR3nt: TGTGCCAGCAGCCCCTCGTGGGGGGGGTCGTCCGGAAACACCATATATTTT
v_gene: TRBV5-6; d_gene: TRBD1; abundance: .; j_gene: TRBJ2-7; CDR3aa: CASNRRDRAYEQYF; CDR3nt: TGTGCCAGCAACCGCCGGGACAGGGCCTACGAGCAGTACTTC
v_gene: TRBV11-2; d_gene: .; abundance: .; j_gene: TRBJ2-1; CDR3aa: CASSNYNEQFF; CDR3nt: TGTGCCAGCAGCAACTACAATGAGCAGTTCTTC
v_gene: TRBV7-9; d_gene: .; abundance: .; j_gene: TRBJ1-5; CDR3aa: CASSLVQANQPQHF; CDR3nt: TGTGCCAGCAGCTTAGTACAGGCCAATCAGCCCCAGCATTTT
v_gene: TRBV5-1; d_gene: TRBD1; abundance: .; j_gene: TRBJ1-4; CDR3aa: CASSLGTGTTNEKLFF; CDR3nt: TGCGCCAGCAGCTTGGGGACAGGAACAACTAATGAAAAACTGTTTTTT
v_gene: TRBV28; d_gene: .; abundance: once; j_gene: TRBJ2-3; CDR3aa: CASSSTASTDTQYF; CDR3nt: TGTGCCAGCAGTTCAACAGCTAGCACAGATACGCAGTATTTT
v_gene: TRBV7-9; d_gene: TRBD1; abundance: .; j_gene: TRBJ2-1; CDR3aa: CASSAQGAPDNEQFF; CDR3nt: TGTGCCAGCAGCGCGCAGGGGGCCCCCGACAATGAGCAGTTCTTC
v_gene: TRBV7-6; d_gene: .; abundance: .; j_gene: TRBJ2-1; CDR3aa: CASSLMGGTYNEQFF; CDR3nt: TGTGCCAGCAGCTTAATGGGTGGTACTTACAATGAGCAGTTCTTC
v_gene: TRBV4-1; d_gene: .; abundance: .; j_gene: TRBJ2-5; CDR3aa: CASSQGRAQETQYF; CDR3nt: TGCGCCAGCAGCCAGGGTCGGGCCCAAGAGACCCAGTACTTC
v_gene: TRBV4-2; d_gene: .; abundance: .; j_gene: TRBJ1-2; CDR3aa: CASSQDRGGSYGYTF; CDR3nt: TGTGCCAGCAGCCAAGATCGAGGTGGAAGCTATGGCTACACCTTC
v_gene: TRBV30; d_gene: TRBD1; abundance: .; j_gene: TRBJ1-3; CDR3aa: CAWSTGGLTGNTIYF; CDR3nt: TGTGCCTGGAGTACAGGGGGCCTTACTGGAAACACCATATATTTT